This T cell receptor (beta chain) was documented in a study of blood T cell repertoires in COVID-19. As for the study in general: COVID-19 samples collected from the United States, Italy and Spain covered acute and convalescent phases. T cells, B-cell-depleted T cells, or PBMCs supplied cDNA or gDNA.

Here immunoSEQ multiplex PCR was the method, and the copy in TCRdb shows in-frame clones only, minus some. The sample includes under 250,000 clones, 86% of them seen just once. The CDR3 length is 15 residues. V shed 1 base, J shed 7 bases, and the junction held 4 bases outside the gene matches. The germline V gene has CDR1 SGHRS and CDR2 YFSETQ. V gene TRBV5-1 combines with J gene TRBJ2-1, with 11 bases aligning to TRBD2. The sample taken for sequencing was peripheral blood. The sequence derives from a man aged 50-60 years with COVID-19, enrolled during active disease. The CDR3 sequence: CASSLPTSGTNEQFF. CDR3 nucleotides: TGCGCCAGCAGCTTGCCGACTAGCGGGACGAATGAGCAGTTCTTC.